These T cell receptor beta chains were read from a single sample in a study of T cells after yellow fever vaccination. TCRdb called the 5' RACE reads again in MiXCR, with one record for every CDR3 protein. Of hundreds of thousands of distinct CDR3 sequences in the sample, approximately 13% are singletons; the top ten hold more than 13%. This specimen was PBMCs, taken on the day of the yellow fever booster vaccination. These receptors were obtained from a man aged 25 to 40 who received the YFV17D yellow fever vaccine. The CDR3 runs from the conserved cysteine through the conserved F or W. Each record gives: CDR3 protein, CDR3 DNA, V gene, D gene, J gene, clone size. D genes are given only for firm matches. Expanded clones get a size class; other rows say once, few or many, or leave the size out.

CASTPGHAREQYF | TGTGCCAGCACCCCGGGACACGCCCGGGAGCAGTACTTC | TRBV6-1 | - | TRBJ2-7 | few
CAISGAGGSYNEQFF | TGTGCCATCAGTGGGGCGGGAGGGTCCTACAATGAGCAGTTCTTC | TRBV10-3 | TRBD2 | TRBJ2-1 | -
CASSVEVLGSTDTQYF | TGTGCCAGCAGCGTAGAGGTGCTAGGCAGCACAGATACGCAGTATTTT | TRBV9 | - | TRBJ2-3 | -
CSVGTGTYNEQFF | TGCAGCGTCGGGACAGGGACCTACAATGAGCAGTTCTTC | TRBV29-1 | TRBD1 | TRBJ2-1 | few
CASSVGLSSTDTQYF | TGTGCCAGCAGCGTCGGCCTCTCTAGCACAGATACGCAGTATTTT | TRBV7-2 | - | TRBJ2-3 | -
CASSSQTGLTYEQYF | TGTGCCAGCAGTTCACAGACAGGGCTTACCTACGAGCAGTACTTC | TRBV12-3/TRBV12-4 | TRBD1 | TRBJ2-7 | few
CATSRDRGEQYF | TGTGCCACCAGCAGAGATCGGGGCGAGCAGTACTTC | TRBV15 | - | TRBJ2-7 | -
CASSRGAGYGYTF | TGTGCCAGCAGTAGAGGGGCGGGCTATGGCTACACCTTC | TRBV12-3/TRBV12-4 | - | TRBJ1-2 | -
CASSRDRVLAGGRWNEQFF | TGTGCCAGTAGTAGAGACAGGGTTTTGGCGGGAGGTCGTTGGAATGAGCAGTTCTTC | TRBV19 | - | TRBJ2-1 | -
CATSTPRTGSGELFF | TGTGCCACCAGCACCCCAAGGACAGGGTCCGGGGAGCTGTTTTTT | TRBV15 | TRBD1 | TRBJ2-2 | few
CASSKAGRERRGEQYF | TGTGCCAGCAGCAAAGCGGGGCGGGAGAGGAGGGGCGAGCAGTACTTC | TRBV21-1 | - | TRBJ2-7 | once
CASLFGASTDTQYF | TGTGCCTCTCTCTTCGGGGCTAGCACAGATACGCAGTATTTT | TRBV7-2 | - | TRBJ2-3 | few
CASSLESGRQETQYF | TGTGCCAGCAGTTTAGAGTCGGGCCGGCAAGAGACCCAGTACTTC | TRBV12-3/TRBV12-4 | - | TRBJ2-5 | -
CASSPTGGGATQYF | TGTGCCAGCTCACCCACGGGAGGAGGGGCTACGCAGTATTTT | TRBV18 | TRBD2 | TRBJ2-3 | -
CSAREDGVPGIEQYF | TGCAGTGCTAGAGAGGATGGGGTACCCGGGATCGAGCAGTACTTC | TRBV20-1 | - | TRBJ2-7 | once
CASKTGGQANTEAFF | TGTGCCAGCAAGACCGGGGGGCAGGCAAACACTGAAGCTTTCTTT | TRBV6-1 | - | TRBJ1-1 | many
CSASGTASYEQYF | TGCAGCGCTTCCGGGACAGCATCCTACGAGCAGTACTTC | TRBV29-1 | TRBD1 | TRBJ2-7 | few
CSVESSGGLYRDF | TGCAGCGTTGAATCCAGCGGGGGGCTTTACAGGGACTTC | TRBV29-1 | TRBD2 | TRBJ2-7 | -
CASSEYPFSPNTEAFF | TGTGCCAGCAGTGAATATCCCTTCAGCCCGAACACTGAAGCTTTCTTT | TRBV25-1 | - | TRBJ1-1 | -
CASNRDRTGELFF | TGTGCCAGTAACAGGGACAGGACCGGGGAGCTGTTTTTT | TRBV12-3/TRBV12-4 | TRBD1 | TRBJ2-2 | -
CASSVGVTYNEQFF | TGTGCCAGCAGCGTTGGGGTTACCTACAATGAGCAGTTCTTC | TRBV9 | - | TRBJ2-1 | -
CASSLQGYSVDTQYF | TGTGCCAGCAGTCTACAGGGCTATAGTGTAGATACGCAGTATTTT | TRBV11-2 | - | TRBJ2-3 | -
CASSGSGRLVF | TGTGCCAGCAGCGGTAGCGGGAGGTTAGTCTTC | TRBV9 | TRBD2 | TRBJ2-1 | -
CASGSSGANVLTF | TGTGCTAGTGGTTCCTCTGGGGCCAACGTCCTGACTTTC | TRBV12-5 | - | TRBJ2-6 | many
CASSESISGGNNSPLHF | TGCGCCAGCAGTGAGTCGATATCCGGAGGGAATAATTCACCCCTCCACTTT | TRBV10-1 | - | TRBJ1-6 | few
CAIRGDSGSSYNEQFF | TGTGCCATCCGGGGGGATAGCGGGAGCTCCTACAATGAGCAGTTCTTC | TRBV10-3 | TRBD2 | TRBJ2-1 | few
CASSLALMASNEQFF | TGCGCCAGCAGCTTGGCACTGATGGCGTCCAATGAGCAGTTCTTC | TRBV5-1 | - | TRBJ2-1 | -
CASSPLGSGRPTYEQYF | TGTGCCAGCAGTCCCCTAGGTAGCGGGAGGCCCACCTACGAGCAGTACTTC | TRBV27 | TRBD2 | TRBJ2-7 | -
CSVSLAESYEQYF | TGCAGCGTTTCTCTAGCGGAGAGCTACGAGCAGTACTTC | TRBV29-1 | TRBD2 | TRBJ2-7 | few
CSARLTFHRDGFTDTQYF | TGCAGTGCTCGACTCACTTTCCACCGGGACGGCTTCACAGATACGCAGTATTTT | TRBV20-1 | - | TRBJ2-3 | few
CASSLAGSTPFGFEQFF | TGTGCCAGCAGTTTAGCGGGAAGTACCCCCTTCGGGTTTGAGCAGTTCTTC | TRBV27 | - | TRBJ2-1 | -
CASSQGRESYNEQFF | TGCGCCAGCAGCCAAGGCAGGGAGTCCTACAATGAGCAGTTCTTC | TRBV4-3 | - | TRBJ2-1 | -
CASSPQGRGSADTQYF | TGTGCCAGCAGTCCCCAGGGGCGGGGGTCCGCAGATACGCAGTATTTT | TRBV7-6 | - | TRBJ2-3 | -
CASQGGPSGELFF | TGTGCCAGCCAGGGAGGGCCCTCCGGGGAGCTGTTTTTT | TRBV9 | TRBD2 | TRBJ2-2 | few
CSVEGSNSGGETQYF | TGCAGCGTTGAAGGCTCGAACAGTGGCGGGGAGACCCAGTACTTC | TRBV29-1 | - | TRBJ2-5 | few
CASRRPGGSTATSYEQYF | TGTGCCAGCAGGCGCCCAGGGGGGTCGACCGCTACTTCCTACGAGCAGTACTTC | TRBV28 | - | TRBJ2-7 | few
CSAYTTGELFF | TGCAGTGCCTATACCACCGGGGAGCTGTTTTTT | TRBV20-1 | - | TRBJ2-2 | few
CASSYSEIGGYTF | TGTGCCAGCAGTTACTCTGAAATCGGCGGCTACACCTTC | TRBV6-5 | - | TRBJ1-2 | -
CASSSLFGGSYGYTF | TGTGCCAGCAGCTCTCTTTTCGGGGGTAGCTATGGCTACACCTTC | TRBV7-9 | - | TRBJ1-2 | few
CASTLSGTGLTDTQYF | TGTGCCAGCACCTTGTCCGGGACAGGACTCACAGATACGCAGTATTTT | TRBV9 | TRBD1 | TRBJ2-3 | few
CASSLTGGGRGTIYF | TGTGCCAGCAGCTTGACGGGAGGCGGGCGAGGCACCATATATTTT | TRBV7-2 | - | TRBJ1-3 | -
CASSLVRDNEQYF | TGTGCCAGCAGCTTGGTCCGGGATAACGAGCAGTACTTC | TRBV7-9 | - | TRBJ2-7 | few
CASSVGLSFVSYNEQFF | TGCGCCAGCAGCGTGGGACTGAGCTTTGTCTCCTACAATGAGCAGTTCTTC | TRBV5-1 | - | TRBJ2-1 | once
CASSPLEGGIDNVQFF | TGTGCCAGCAGCCCCCTCGAGGGCGGGATCGACAATGTACAGTTCTTC | TRBV7-2 | - | TRBJ2-1 | few